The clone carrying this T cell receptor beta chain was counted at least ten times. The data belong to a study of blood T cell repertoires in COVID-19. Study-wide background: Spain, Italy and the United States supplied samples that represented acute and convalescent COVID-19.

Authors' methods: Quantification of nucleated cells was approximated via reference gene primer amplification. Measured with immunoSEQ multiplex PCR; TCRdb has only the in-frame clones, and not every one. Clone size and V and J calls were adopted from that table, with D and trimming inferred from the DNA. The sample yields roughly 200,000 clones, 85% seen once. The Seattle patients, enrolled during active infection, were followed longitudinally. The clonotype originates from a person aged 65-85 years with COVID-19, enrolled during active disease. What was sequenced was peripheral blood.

This chain's CDR3 is CASSYMGQGTGELFF. The CDR3, as DNA: TGTGCCAGCAGTTACATGGGACAGGGGACCGGGGAGCTGTTTTTT. This rearrangement joins TRBV6-5 to TRBJ2-2, with 10 bases that match TRBD1. V shed 2 bases, J shed 5 bases, and the junction held 2 bases outside the gene matches. Germline lookup yields CDR1 MNHEY and CDR2 SVGAGI. This CDR3 comprises 15 residues.